The 18 T cell receptor beta chains in this list originate from one sample, sequenced in a study of blood T cell repertoires in COVID-19. TCRdb's copy holds only in-frame clones and misses some; the assay was immunoSEQ multiplex PCR. Of around 320,000 clones in the sample, 90% were seen once. The sample comprised PBMCs or T cells enriched from blood (not recorded which). All receptors derive from a woman younger than 30 with acute COVID-19.

CDR3 bases: TGTGCCAGCAGTTTCATCGGGACAGAAGCTTTCTTT. Translation gives CASSFIGTEAFF. The genes are TRBV12-3 or TRBV12-4 and TRBJ1-1; possible D gene TRBD1, 6 bases. V was pared by 3 bases and J by 8 bases, with 10 bases between. There are 12 residues in the CDR3.

This clone was seen only once. The rearrangement uses TRBV19 and TRBJ1-2; D is uncertain. V was cut by 6 bases and J by 3 bases, with 14 bases left in between. This CDR3 has 14 amino acids. The germline CDR1 and CDR2 sequences are LNHDA and SQIVND (reference sequence). The CDR3 DNA follows: TGTGCCAGTAGATGGGTCAGGAGGGACTATGGCTACACCTTC. Translating gives CASRWVRRDYGYTF.

The chain carries TRBV7-3 and TRBJ2-6, with TRBD1 identical over 7 bases. This CDR3 comprises 16 residues. Trimming removed 6 bases from V and 3 bases from J; junction bases left unmatched: 8. Per the germline V gene, CDR1 is SGHTA and CDR2 is FQGTGA. This CDR3 reads CASSLQGTSGANVLTF. In DNA, the CDR3 is TGTGCCAGCAGTCTACAGGGGACGAGTGGGGCCAACGTCCTGACTTTC.

The chain has TRBV6-5 and TRBJ1-1, with D hard to call. V was trimmed by 7 bases and J by 7 bases, leaving 16 bases between them. The CDR3 has 13 residues. Germline CDR1 and CDR2: MNHEY and SVGAGI. The CDR3 DNA reads TGTGCCAGCATCCACGGGGAGGTTGGTGAAGCTTTCTTT. It is translated as CASIHGEVGEAFF.

This chain links TRBV27 with TRBJ2-2, with D perhaps TRBD1 (5 bases). The CDR3 has 16 residues. CDR1 and CDR2 from the germline V gene are MNHEY and SMNVEV (reference sequence). V was cut by 5 bases and J by 3 bases, with 16 bases left in between. CDR3 in amino acids: CASSPRQRTDTGELFF. CDR3 DNA: TGTGCCAGCAGTCCCCGACAGCGAACCGACACCGGGGAGCTGTTTTTT.

The V call is TRBV4-1, the J call TRBJ2-3; 8 bases agree with TRBD1. With V trimmed by 0 bases and J by 3 bases, 2 bases remained unmatched. CDR1 and CDR2 from the germline V gene are MGHRA and YSYEKL. The CDR3 is 15 residues long. In DNA form, the CDR3 reads TGCGCCAGCAGCCAAGACGACAGGGGAACAGATACGCAGTATTTT. This translates into CASSQDDRGTDTQYF.

V and J are TRBV28 and TRBJ1-2; possibly TRBD1 for D (6 bases). Germline lookup yields CDR1 MDHEN and CDR2 SYDVKM. The CDR3 loop spans 14 amino acids. V was trimmed by 6 bases and J by 8 bases, leaving 19 bases between them. The CDR3 sequence is CASRIAGGARGYTF. In DNA, the CDR3 is TGTGCCAGCAGAATCGCGGGGGGGGCGCGGGGCTACACCTTC.

J is TRBJ1-5 and V is TRBV5-5, with D tentatively TRBD1 (6 bases). V was cut by 1 base and J by 0 bases, with 17 bases left in between. CDR1 is SGHKS, CDR2 YYEKEE, per germline (reference sequence). The CDR3 length is 18 residues. In DNA form, the CDR3 reads TGTGCCAGCAGCTTGTGGGTCAGGGGCGATTATAGCAATCAGCCCCAGCATTTT. Amino acids: CASSLWVRGDYSNQPQHF.

The rearrangement links TRBV6-1 to TRBJ1-5, with D unresolved. CDR3 size: 15 residues. The germline V gene encodes CDR1 MNHNS and CDR2 SASEGT. V was clipped by 2 bases and J by 6 bases, with 14 bases between them. The CDR3 loop reads CASSESAVRVQPQHF. The CDR3 DNA is TGTGCCAGCAGTGAATCAGCGGTGAGGGTTCAGCCCCAGCATTTT.

This clone was observed a single time. The chain recombines TRBV25-1 with TRBJ1-2; 9 bases match TRBD1. The CDR3 totals 15 residues. With 6 bases clipped from V and 6 bases from J, the junction kept 11 bases outside the gene matches. Germline V gene sequence: CDR1 MGHDK, CDR2 SYGVNS. CDR3 bases: TGTGCCAGCAGACCAGTGGGCTGGACAGGGGATGGCTACACCTTC. Protein: CASRPVGWTGDGYTF.

The chain has TRBV28 and TRBJ1-6; 9 positions agree with TRBD1. This CDR3 spans 15 amino acids. The germline V gene has CDR1 MDHEN and CDR2 SYDVKM. Trimming cost V 3 bases and J 9 bases; bases outside gene matches: 6. CDR3 loop: CASSFGQGNSSPLHF. As DNA, the CDR3 is TGTGCCAGCAGTTTCGGACAGGGGAATTCTTCACCCCTCCACTTT.

The J gene is TRBJ1-5, the V gene TRBV28, with TRBD1 as a possible D gene (6 bases). This CDR3 contains 15 residues. V lost 2 bases to trimming and J lost 6 bases, with 14 bases between them. CDR1 is MDHEN and CDR2 is SYDVKM in the germline V gene. The CDR3 DNA sequence: TGTGCCAGCAGTTTAGGTGGACAGAGAAGTCAGCCCCAGCATTTT. Residues: CASSLGGQRSQPQHF.

This chain connects TRBV2 to TRBJ1-5, with 10 bases fitting TRBD1. The length of the CDR3 is 14 residues. The V gene's germline CDR1 is SNHLY and CDR2 FYNNEI. The trim removed 7 bases at V and 6 bases at J, leaving 6 bases unmatched. CDR3: CASTPGQGIQPQHF. The CDR3 DNA reads TGTGCCAGCACGCCGGGACAGGGGATTCAGCCCCAGCATTTT. Drawing the rest from reference TRBV2 and TRBJ1-5, the complete variable domain is EPEVTQTPSHQVTQMGQEVILRCVPISNHLYFYWYRQILGQKVEFLVSFYNNEISEKSEIFDDQFSVERPDGSNFTLKIRSTKLEDSAMYFCASTPGQGIQPQHFGDGTRLSIL.

The V call is TRBV18, the J call TRBJ2-2; no reliable D call. This CDR3 has 14 residues. Trimming removed 3 bases at V and 3 bases at J, with 8 bases between. CDR1 is KGHSH and CDR2 is LQKENI in the germline V gene. CDR3 sequence: CASSPSVDTGELFF. The CDR3 nucleotides are TGTGCCAGCTCACCGTCGGTAGACACCGGGGAGCTGTTTTTT.

The sample holds one count of this clone. The V gene is TRBV24-1, the J gene TRBJ2-4; D call uncertain. V lost 2 bases and J lost 0, with 13 bases in between. Germline CDR1 reads KGHDR; CDR2 reads SFDVKD. The CDR3 length is 17 residues. The CDR3 loop reads CATSDSTSDQAKNIQYF. DNA of the CDR3: TGTGCCACCAGTGATTCGACAAGTGACCAAGCCAAAAACATTCAGTACTTC.

V usage is TRBV28 and J usage is TRBJ2-2; the D gene is possibly TRBD2 (5 bases). The CDR3 length is 13 residues. Germline CDR1 and CDR2: MDHEN and SYDVKM. V shed 3 bases and J shed 4 bases, with 6 bases lying between them. The CDR3 here is CASSFRGTGELFF. CDR3 bases: TGTGCCAGCAGTTTCCGGGGCACCGGGGAGCTGTTTTTT.

V usage is TRBV27 and J usage is TRBJ2-5, with TRBD1 identical over 11 bases. The CDR3 covers 16 residues. With 5 bases clipped from V and 5 bases from J, the junction kept 10 bases outside the gene matches. Germline V gene data show CDR1 as MNHEY and CDR2 as SMNVEV (reference sequence). In DNA form, the CDR3 reads TGTGCCAGCAGTGGCGGGAGGACAGGGGGCCGGGAGACCCAGTACTTC. Translation gives CASSGGRTGGRETQYF.

The chain couples TRBV27 to TRBJ1-1, with TRBD1 matching 10 bases. CDR3 length: 15 residues. After removal of 6 bases from V and 10 bases from J, the junction contained 14 bases not matched to a gene. CDR1 is MNHEY and CDR2 is SMNVEV in the germline V gene (reference sequence). CDR3 amino acids: CASSTKTGGAFGAFF. CDR3 coding DNA: TGTGCCAGCAGCACTAAGACAGGGGGCGCATTCGGAGCTTTCTTT.